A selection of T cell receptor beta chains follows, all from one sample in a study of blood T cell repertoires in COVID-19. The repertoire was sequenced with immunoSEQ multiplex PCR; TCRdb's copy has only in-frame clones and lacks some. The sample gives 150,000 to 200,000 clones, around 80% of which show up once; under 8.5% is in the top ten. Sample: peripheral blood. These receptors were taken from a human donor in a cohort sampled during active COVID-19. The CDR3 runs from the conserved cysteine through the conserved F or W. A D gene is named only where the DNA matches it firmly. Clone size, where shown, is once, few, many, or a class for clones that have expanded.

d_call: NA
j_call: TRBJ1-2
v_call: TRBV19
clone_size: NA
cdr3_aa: CASRGSGERGYGYTF
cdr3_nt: TGTGCCAGTAGAGGATCGGGGGAGAGAGGCTATGGCTACACCTTC

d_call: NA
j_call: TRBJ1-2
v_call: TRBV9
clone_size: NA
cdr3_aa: CASSSNAGRSGYGYTF
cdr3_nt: TGTGCCAGCAGTTCAAATGCCGGGCGGTCGGGGTATGGCTACACCTTC

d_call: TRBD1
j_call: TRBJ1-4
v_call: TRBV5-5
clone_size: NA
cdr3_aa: CASSPHRGLTNEKLFF
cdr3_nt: TGTGCCAGCAGCCCGCACAGGGGGCTAACTAATGAAAAACTGTTTTTT

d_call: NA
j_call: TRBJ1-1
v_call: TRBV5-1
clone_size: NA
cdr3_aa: CASSLGTGLFDTEAFF
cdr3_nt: TGCGCCAGCAGCTTGGGTACAGGGCTATTCGACACTGAAGCTTTCTTT

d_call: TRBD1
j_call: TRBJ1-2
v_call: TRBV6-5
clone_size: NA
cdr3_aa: CASTGGTGYTF
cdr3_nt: TGTGCCAGCACAGGGGGCACTGGCTACACCTTC

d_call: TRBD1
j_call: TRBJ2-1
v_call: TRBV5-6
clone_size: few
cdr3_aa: CASSLVTGIGEQFF
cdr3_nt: TGTGCCAGCAGCTTGGTGACAGGGATAGGTGAGCAGTTCTTC

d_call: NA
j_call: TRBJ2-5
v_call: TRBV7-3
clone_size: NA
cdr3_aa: CASSLSRGAWETQYF
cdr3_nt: TGTGCCAGCAGCTTAAGCAGGGGGGCCTGGGAGACCCAGTACTTC

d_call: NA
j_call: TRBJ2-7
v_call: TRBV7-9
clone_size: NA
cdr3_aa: CASSLGTVHEQYF
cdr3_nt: TGTGCCAGCAGCTTAGGGACAGTCCACGAGCAGTACTTC

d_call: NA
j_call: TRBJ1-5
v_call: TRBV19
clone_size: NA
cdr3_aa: CASSIDLVTGPQHF
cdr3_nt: TGTGCCAGTAGTATAGATCTGGTTACTGGGCCCCAGCATTTT

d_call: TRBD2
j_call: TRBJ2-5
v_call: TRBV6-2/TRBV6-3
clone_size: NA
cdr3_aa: CASSPGTSGGGETQYF
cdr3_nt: TGTGCCAGCAGCCCCGGGACTAGCGGGGGAGGAGAGACCCAGTACTTC

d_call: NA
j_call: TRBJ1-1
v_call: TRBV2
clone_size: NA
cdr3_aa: CARSRGGNTEAFF
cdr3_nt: TGTGCCAGGTCACGTGGAGGGAACACTGAAGCTTTCTTT

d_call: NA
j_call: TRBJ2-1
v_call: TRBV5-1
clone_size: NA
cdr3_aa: CASSLAGGTSYNEQFF
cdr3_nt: TGCGCCAGCAGCTTGGCCGGCGGAACCTCCTACAATGAGCAGTTCTTC

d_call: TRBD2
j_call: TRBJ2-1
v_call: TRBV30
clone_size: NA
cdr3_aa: CAWSVLASGGYNEQFF
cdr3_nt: TGTGCCTGGAGTGTACTGGCTAGCGGGGGATACAATGAGCAGTTCTTC

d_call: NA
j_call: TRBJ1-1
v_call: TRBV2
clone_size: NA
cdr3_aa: CASRGQNTEAFF
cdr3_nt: TGTGCCAGCAGGGGACAGAACACTGAAGCTTTCTTT

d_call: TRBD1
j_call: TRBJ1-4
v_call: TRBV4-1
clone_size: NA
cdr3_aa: CASSQDGEGAREKLFF
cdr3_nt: TGCGCCAGCAGCCAAGACGGTGAGGGGGCGCGAGAAAAACTGTTTTTT

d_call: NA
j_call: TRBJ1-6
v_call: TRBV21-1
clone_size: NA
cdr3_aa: CASSKMLGWASRYNSPLHF
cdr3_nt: TGTGCCAGCAGCAAAATGCTTGGGTGGGCGTCCCGCTATAATTCACCCCTCCACTTT

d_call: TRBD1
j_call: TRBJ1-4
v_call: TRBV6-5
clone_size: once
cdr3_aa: CASRYRGTNEKLFF
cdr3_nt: TGTGCCAGCAGGTACAGGGGGACTAATGAAAAACTGTTTTTT

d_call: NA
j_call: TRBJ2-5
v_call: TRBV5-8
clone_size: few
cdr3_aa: CASTPGETQYF
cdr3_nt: TGTGCCAGCACCCCCGGGGAGACCCAGTACTTC

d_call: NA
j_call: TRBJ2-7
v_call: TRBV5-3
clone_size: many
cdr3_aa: CARSSWEDRDYEQYF
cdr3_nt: TGTGCCAGAAGCTCCTGGGAGGACCGAGACTACGAGCAGTACTTC

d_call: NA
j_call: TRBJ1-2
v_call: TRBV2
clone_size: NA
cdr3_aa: CASSDAGNYGYTF
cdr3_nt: TGTGCCAGCAGTGATGCGGGTAACTATGGCTACACCTTC

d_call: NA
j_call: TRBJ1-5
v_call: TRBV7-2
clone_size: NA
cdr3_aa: CASSLGVDRWPQHF
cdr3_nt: TGTGCCAGCAGCTTAGGAGTCGATCGTTGGCCCCAGCATTTT

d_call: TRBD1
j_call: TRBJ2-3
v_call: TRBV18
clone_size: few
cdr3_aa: CASSPGTGTDTQYF
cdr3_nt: TGTGCCAGCTCACCCGGGACAGGCACAGATACGCAGTATTTT

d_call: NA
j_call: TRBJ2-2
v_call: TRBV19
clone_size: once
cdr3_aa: CASSISGVTGELFF
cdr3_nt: TGTGCCAGTAGTATTTCAGGGGTCACCGGGGAGCTGTTTTTT

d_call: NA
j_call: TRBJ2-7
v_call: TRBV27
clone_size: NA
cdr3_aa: CASSLGRSYEQYF
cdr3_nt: TGTGCCAGCAGTTTGGGCAGATCCTACGAGCAGTACTTC

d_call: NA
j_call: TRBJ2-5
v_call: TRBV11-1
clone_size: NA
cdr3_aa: CASSLRGGTLETQYF
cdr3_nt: TGTGCCAGCAGCTTAAGGGGGGGGACACTGGAGACCCAGTACTTC

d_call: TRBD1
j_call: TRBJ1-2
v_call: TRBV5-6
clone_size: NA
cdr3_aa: CASSGGPGTETNYGYTF
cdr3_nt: TGTGCCAGCAGCGGGGGCCCCGGGACAGAAACTAACTATGGCTACACCTTC

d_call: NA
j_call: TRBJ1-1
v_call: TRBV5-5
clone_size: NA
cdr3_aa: CASSLAKAGNTEAFF
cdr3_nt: TGTGCCAGCAGCTTGGCCAAGGCGGGAAACACTGAAGCTTTCTTT

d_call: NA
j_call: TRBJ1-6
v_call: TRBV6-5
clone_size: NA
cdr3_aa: CASSYSPGNYNSPLHF
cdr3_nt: TGTGCCAGCAGTTACTCGCCGGGGAATTATAATTCACCCCTCCACTTT

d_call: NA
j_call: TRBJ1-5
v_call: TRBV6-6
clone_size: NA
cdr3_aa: CASSSRGDSNQPQHF
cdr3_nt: TGTGCCAGCAGTTCCCGGGGGGATAGCAATCAGCCCCAGCATTTT

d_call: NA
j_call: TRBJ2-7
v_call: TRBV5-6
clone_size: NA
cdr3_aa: CASSLQETYEQYF
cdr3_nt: TGTGCCAGCAGCTTGCAGGAAACCTACGAGCAGTACTTC

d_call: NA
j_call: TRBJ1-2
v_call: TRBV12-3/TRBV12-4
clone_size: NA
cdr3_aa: CASRHGTNYGYTF
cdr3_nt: TGTGCCAGCAGGCACGGGACTAACTATGGCTACACCTTC

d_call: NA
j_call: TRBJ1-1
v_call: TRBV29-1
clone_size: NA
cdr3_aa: CSVPETQLQKAFF
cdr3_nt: TGCAGCGTGCCCGAAACCCAATTACAAAAAGCTTTCTTT

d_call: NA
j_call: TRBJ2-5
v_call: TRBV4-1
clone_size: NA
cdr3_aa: CASSQGPPRTAQETQYF
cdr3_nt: TGCGCCAGCAGCCAAGGTCCCCCCCGGACAGCCCAAGAGACCCAGTACTTC

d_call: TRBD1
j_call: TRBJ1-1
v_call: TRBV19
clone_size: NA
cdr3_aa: CASSSQGVNTEAFF
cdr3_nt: TGTGCCAGTAGTTCCCAGGGGGTGAACACTGAAGCTTTCTTT

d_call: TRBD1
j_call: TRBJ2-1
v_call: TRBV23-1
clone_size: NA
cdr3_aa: CASSHTRDRGRVYEQFF
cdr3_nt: TGCGCCAGCAGTCACACCCGGGACAGGGGGCGAGTGTATGAGCAGTTCTTC

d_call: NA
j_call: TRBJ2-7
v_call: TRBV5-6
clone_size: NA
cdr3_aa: CASSLAPRGSYEQYF
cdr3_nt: TGTGCCAGCAGCTTGGCCCCACGGGGCTCCTACGAGCAGTACTTC